These 27 T cell receptor beta chains share one sample of origin, sequenced in a study of shared clonotypes between healthy human individuals. Profiling relied on immunoSEQ multiplex PCR, and the TCRdb table lists in-frame clones only, not all of them. The repertoire has about 2.3 million clones, approximately 93% of them found once; the top ten carry under 0.45%. Material: naive CD4+ T cells from PBMCs. The subset: CD45RA+ positively selected. Every receptor here comes from a man between 18 and 35 years old in good health. Some clones in this sample may be carry-over from other donors' samples.

V usage is TRBV6-6 and J usage is TRBJ2-5, with 9 bases lining up with TRBD1. V shed 6 bases, J shed 5 bases, and the junction held 10 bases outside the gene matches. The V gene's germline CDR1 is MNHNY and CDR2 SVGAGI (reference sequence). The CDR3 contains 15 residues. The CDR3 is CASSPTGGGGETQYF. The CDR3 DNA reads TGTGCCAGCAGCCCCACAGGGGGCGGCGGCGAGACCCAGTACTTC.

A remark on this clone: Other nucleotide sequences in the sample specify the same CDR3. The rearrangement uses TRBV2 and TRBJ1-1; D possibly corresponds to TRBD1 (5 bases). The CDR3 runs to 15 residues. CDR1 is SNHLY and CDR2 is FYNNEI in the germline V gene. Deletions cut 3 bases from V and 1 base from J, with 12 bases between. CDR3 amino acids: CASSERGWGNTEAFF. CDR3 bases: TGTGCCAGCAGTGAGAGGGGCTGGGGGAACACTGAAGCTTTCTTT.

The rearrangement joins TRBV5-6 to TRBJ2-1; no firm D call. This CDR3 is built from 17 residues. V shed 0 bases and J shed 0 bases, with 13 bases lying between them. Germline assignment: CDR1 SGHDT and CDR2 YYEEEE. CDR3 residues: CASSLGPAPISYNEQFF. The CDR3 coding sequence is TGTGCCAGCAGCTTGGGGCCAGCCCCAATCTCCTACAATGAGCAGTTCTTC.

The chain recombines TRBV15 with TRBJ2-4; perhaps TRBD1 as D (6 bases). Deletions cut 6 bases from V and 5 bases from J, with 11 bases between. The CDR3 spans 13 residues. The germline CDR1 and CDR2 sequences are LNHNV and YYDKDF (reference sequence). CDR3 sequence reads: CATRGRGQNIQYF. CDR3 sequence (DNA): TGTGCCACCAGGGGCAGGGGACAAAACATTCAGTACTTC.

The V gene is TRBV4-2, the J gene TRBJ2-7; 8 bases agree with TRBD2. CDR1 LGHNA and CDR2 YNFKEQ come from the germline V gene. V dropped 2 bases and J dropped 7; count of bases not matched to a gene: 4. This CDR3 contains 13 residues. The CDR3 reads CASSQIRGGEQYF. The CDR3 coding sequence is TGTGCCAGCAGCCAAATTCGCGGGGGGGAGCAGTACTTC.

The chain couples TRBV9 to TRBJ2-1, with 8 bases lining up with TRBD2. Germline V gene data show CDR1 as SGDLS and CDR2 as YYNGEE. V was clipped by 0 bases and J by 4 bases; unmatched bases: 3. The CDR3 runs 15 residues. Written as DNA, the CDR3 is TGTGCCAGCAGCGTAGCGACTAGCGTATACAATGAGCAGTTCTTC. This encodes CASSVATSVYNEQFF.

This chain connects TRBV6-5 to TRBJ1-1, with TRBD1 as a possible D gene (5 bases). CDR1 is MNHEY, CDR2 SVGAGI, per germline. The CDR3 extends over 16 amino acids. The germline V and J ends were trimmed by 0 bases and 4 bases, with 15 bases remaining between them. CDR3 residues: CASSYSSGQGGTEAFF. The CDR3 bases are TGTGCCAGCAGTTACTCTTCCGGGCAGGGAGGCACTGAAGCTTTCTTT.

This rearrangement joins TRBV28 to TRBJ1-2; D might be TRBD1 (6 bases). The CDR3 runs 14 residues. Trimming pared 7 bases from V and 6 bases from J, leaving 18 bases between. Germline V gene data show CDR1 as MDHEN and CDR2 as SYDVKM. The CDR3 spells CASINRGAWHGYTF. The DNA for the CDR3 is TGTGCCAGCATCAATAGGGGGGCTTGGCATGGCTACACCTTC.

This chain connects TRBV28 to TRBJ2-1; either TRBD1 or TRBD2 may fit D (6 bases each). The CDR3 sequence is 15 residues long. Trimming cost V 1 base and J 5 bases, with 12 bases left between them. Germline CDR1 is MDHEN and CDR2 is SYDVKM. CDR3 loop: CASSLLTRGDNEQFF. The CDR3 DNA reads TGTGCCAGCAGTTTATTAACTAGGGGGGACAATGAGCAGTTCTTC.

The rearrangement joins TRBV7-9 to TRBJ2-2; no definite D call. Trimming took off 5 bases at V and 3 bases at J, with 13 bases between the two ends. The CDR3 is made up of 15 amino acids. Germline V gene data show CDR1 as SEHNR and CDR2 as FQNEAQ (reference sequence). The CDR3 protein is CASSPSVADTGELFF. CDR3 DNA sequence: TGTGCCAGCAGCCCCTCGGTCGCGGACACCGGGGAGCTGTTTTTT.

Only one count was recorded for this clone. The gene calls are TRBV5-6 and TRBJ1-6, with D hard to call. This CDR3 comprises 14 residues. Germline CDR1 reads SGHDT; CDR2 reads YYEEEE. Trimming removed 0 bases at V and 10 bases at J, with 11 bases between. This CDR3 is CASSLGRETSPLHF. The CDR3 DNA is TGTGCCAGCAGCTTGGGTAGGGAGACATCACCCCTCCACTTT.

The table lists this clone with a count of one. This rearrangement joins TRBV12-5 to TRBJ2-1; D could derive from TRBD1 or TRBD2 (5 bases each). Between the trimmed V and J ends, which lost 4 bases and 8 bases, there was a span of 18 bases. CDR1 LGHNT and CDR2 FRNRAP come from the germline V gene. The CDR3 runs 15 residues. The CDR3 DNA reads TGTGCTAGTGGTTGGGGGAGAAATGGAGGCGATGAGCAGTTCTTC. Translated: CASGWGRNGGDEQFF.

With regard to this clone: The same CDR3 arises from other DNA sequences in this sample as well. The rearrangement joins TRBV6-5 to TRBJ2-1, with 11 bases that match TRBD2. Germline loops: CDR1 MNHEY, CDR2 SVGAGI. CDR3 size: 15 residues. The J segment lost 7 bases and the V segment lost 6 bases, leaving 8 bases of the junction unmatched. CDR3 coding DNA: TGTGCCAGCAGCACCCTAGCGGGAGGTCGTAATGAGCAGTTCTTC. Its protein product is CASSTLAGGRNEQFF.

The chain links TRBV2 to TRBJ1-6, with 7 positions matching TRBD1. The CDR3 loop spans 15 amino acids. The V segment lost 4 bases and the J segment 7 bases; nucleotides outside the gene matches: 7. The germline V gene has CDR1 SNHLY and CDR2 FYNNEI. The CDR3 region is CASSVWQGVNSPLHF. The CDR3 nucleotides are TGTGCCAGCAGTGTTTGGCAGGGGGTAAATTCACCCCTCCACTTT.

V usage is TRBV19 and J usage is TRBJ1-2; D ambiguous. Trimming cost V 6 bases and J 5 bases, with 19 bases left between them. Germline V CDR1 and CDR2: LNHDA, SQIVND (reference sequence). There are 15 residues in the CDR3. The CDR3 coding sequence is TGTGCCAGTAGCCCCATTTCTAGAGAAACTTATGGCTACACCTTC. Translating gives CASSPISRETYGYTF.

The rearrangement joins TRBV5-4 to TRBJ1-3; D unresolved. Trimming stripped 2 bases from V and 2 bases from J, with 14 bases between. The CDR3 spans 16 residues. Germline CDR1 reads SGHNT; CDR2 reads YYREEE (reference sequence). As DNA, the CDR3 is TGTGCCAGCAGCTTTACAGCACGAGGAACTGGAAACACCATATATTTT. This translates into CASSFTARGTGNTIYF.

This rearrangement joins TRBV27 to TRBJ1-1; TRBD1 might be the D (6 bases). Germline V gives CDR1 MNHEY, CDR2 SMNVEV (reference sequence). Trimming took off 3 bases at V and 0 bases at J, with 14 bases between the two ends. The CDR3 sequence is 16 residues long. CDR3 nucleotides: TGTGCCAGCAGTTTCGGAGGGGGTCGAATGAACACTGAAGCTTTCTTT. Translation: CASSFGGGRMNTEAFF.

The chain carries TRBV15 and TRBJ2-3; TRBD2 matches at 9 bases. The V gene end was trimmed by 5 bases and the J gene end by 0 bases; junction bases not matched to a gene: 9. CDR3 length equals 17 residues. Germline V gene data show CDR1 as LNHNV and CDR2 as YYDKDF (reference sequence). The CDR3 bases are TGTGCCACCAGCTCACAACGGCGGGAGGGAAGCACAGATACGCAGTATTTT. This gives the protein CATSSQRREGSTDTQYF.

The rearrangement links TRBV29-1 to TRBJ1-1, with a weak D call TRBD1 (5 bases). Germline V CDR1 and CDR2: SQVTM, ANQGSEA. Trimming removed 3 bases from V and 1 base from J, with 9 bases in between. The CDR3 consists of 13 residues. CDR3 in amino acids: CSVEWQGNTEAFF. CDR3 coding DNA: TGCAGCGTTGAGTGGCAGGGGAACACTGAAGCTTTCTTT.

The rearrangement joins TRBV6-1 to TRBJ2-7; D gene ambiguous. CDR1 and CDR2 (germline): MNHNS, SASEGT. V was shortened by 7 bases and J by 2 bases, with 12 bases between the two germline ends. CDR3 length equals 13 residues. The CDR3 DNA follows: TGTGCCAGCAATCTCCCATACCCCTACGAGCAGTACTTC. Its translation is CASNLPYPYEQYF.

The J gene is TRBJ2-1, the V gene TRBV19; TRBD1 matches 9 bases. The germline gives CDR1 LNHDA, CDR2 SQIVND (reference sequence). Unmatched junction bases numbered 5, after V lost 3 bases and J lost 5 bases. CDR3 size: 15 residues. For the CDR3, the DNA is TGTGCCAGTAGTATTGGTTGGACAGGGGACAATGAGCAGTTCTTC. Encoded protein: CASSIGWTGDNEQFF.

This chain links TRBV6-1 with TRBJ2-2; D may be TRBD1 (6 bases). This CDR3 is built from 15 residues. Per the germline V gene, CDR1 is MNHNS and CDR2 is SASEGT. Trimming removed 6 bases at V and 2 bases at J, with 13 bases between. The CDR3 nucleotides are TGTGCCAGCAGATGGGGGCAGGGAAACACCGGGGAGCTGTTTTTT. Translation: CASRWGQGNTGELFF.

This clone was counted between two and nine times. The J gene is TRBJ1-1, the V gene TRBV2; 9 nucleotides agree with TRBD1. CDR1 and CDR2 from the germline V gene are SNHLY and FYNNEI. J lost 0 bases, V lost 7 bases, and 3 bases had no gene match. CDR3 length: 14 residues. The CDR3, as DNA: TGTGCCAGCATTAGGACAGGGGTGAACACTGAAGCTTTCTTT. Its protein is CASIRTGVNTEAFF.

The chain carries TRBV5-1 and TRBJ1-3, with D perhaps TRBD1 (5 bases). The CDR3 loop spans 15 amino acids. The germline gives CDR1 SGHRS, CDR2 YFSETQ. Between the trimmed V and J ends, which lost 0 bases and 5 bases, there was a span of 12 bases. In DNA form, the CDR3 reads TGCGCCAGCAGCTTGGAGAGGGGTGGTAGAAACACCATATATTTT. Protein product: CASSLERGGRNTIYF.

The chain couples TRBV4-2 to TRBJ1-5; unclear D gene. The germline V and J ends were trimmed by 0 bases and 5 bases, with 8 bases remaining between them. The germline V gene has CDR1 LGHNA and CDR2 YNFKEQ. The length of the CDR3 is 14 residues. The CDR3 bases are TGTGCCAGCAGCCAAGATGTCGGGGATCAGCCCCAGCATTTT. It encodes CASSQDVGDQPQHF.

The sample holds a few counts of this clone. The rearrangement uses TRBV7-9 and TRBJ1-1; D gene ambiguous. This CDR3 comprises 14 residues. CDR1 and CDR2 from the germline V gene are SEHNR and FQNEAQ (reference sequence). V was cut by 5 bases and J by 0 bases, with 10 bases left in between. The CDR3 loop is CASSTPFMNTEAFF. The CDR3 DNA reads TGTGCCAGCAGCACACCATTTATGAACACTGAAGCTTTCTTT.

This clone has only one observation. The chain employs TRBV19 and TRBJ2-5, with TRBD2 identical over 9 bases. Germline values: CDR1 LNHDA, CDR2 SQIVND (reference sequence). The CDR3 runs to 15 residues. Trimming at V came to 5 bases and at J to 2 bases, leaving 6 bases not matched to a gene. The CDR3, as DNA: TGTGCCAGTAGTCCTACTAGCGGGCCTCAAGAGACCCAGTACTTC. It encodes CASSPTSGPQETQYF.